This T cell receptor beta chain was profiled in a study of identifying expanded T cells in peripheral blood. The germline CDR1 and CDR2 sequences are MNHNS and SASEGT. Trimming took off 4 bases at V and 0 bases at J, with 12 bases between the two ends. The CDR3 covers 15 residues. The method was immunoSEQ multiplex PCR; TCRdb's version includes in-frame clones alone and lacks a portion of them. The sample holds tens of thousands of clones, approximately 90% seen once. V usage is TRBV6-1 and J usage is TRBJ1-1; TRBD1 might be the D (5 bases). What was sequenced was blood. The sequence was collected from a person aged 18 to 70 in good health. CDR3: CASSARDAMNTEAFF. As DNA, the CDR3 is TGTGCCAGCAGTGCCAGGGACGCAATGAACACTGAAGCTTTCTTT.